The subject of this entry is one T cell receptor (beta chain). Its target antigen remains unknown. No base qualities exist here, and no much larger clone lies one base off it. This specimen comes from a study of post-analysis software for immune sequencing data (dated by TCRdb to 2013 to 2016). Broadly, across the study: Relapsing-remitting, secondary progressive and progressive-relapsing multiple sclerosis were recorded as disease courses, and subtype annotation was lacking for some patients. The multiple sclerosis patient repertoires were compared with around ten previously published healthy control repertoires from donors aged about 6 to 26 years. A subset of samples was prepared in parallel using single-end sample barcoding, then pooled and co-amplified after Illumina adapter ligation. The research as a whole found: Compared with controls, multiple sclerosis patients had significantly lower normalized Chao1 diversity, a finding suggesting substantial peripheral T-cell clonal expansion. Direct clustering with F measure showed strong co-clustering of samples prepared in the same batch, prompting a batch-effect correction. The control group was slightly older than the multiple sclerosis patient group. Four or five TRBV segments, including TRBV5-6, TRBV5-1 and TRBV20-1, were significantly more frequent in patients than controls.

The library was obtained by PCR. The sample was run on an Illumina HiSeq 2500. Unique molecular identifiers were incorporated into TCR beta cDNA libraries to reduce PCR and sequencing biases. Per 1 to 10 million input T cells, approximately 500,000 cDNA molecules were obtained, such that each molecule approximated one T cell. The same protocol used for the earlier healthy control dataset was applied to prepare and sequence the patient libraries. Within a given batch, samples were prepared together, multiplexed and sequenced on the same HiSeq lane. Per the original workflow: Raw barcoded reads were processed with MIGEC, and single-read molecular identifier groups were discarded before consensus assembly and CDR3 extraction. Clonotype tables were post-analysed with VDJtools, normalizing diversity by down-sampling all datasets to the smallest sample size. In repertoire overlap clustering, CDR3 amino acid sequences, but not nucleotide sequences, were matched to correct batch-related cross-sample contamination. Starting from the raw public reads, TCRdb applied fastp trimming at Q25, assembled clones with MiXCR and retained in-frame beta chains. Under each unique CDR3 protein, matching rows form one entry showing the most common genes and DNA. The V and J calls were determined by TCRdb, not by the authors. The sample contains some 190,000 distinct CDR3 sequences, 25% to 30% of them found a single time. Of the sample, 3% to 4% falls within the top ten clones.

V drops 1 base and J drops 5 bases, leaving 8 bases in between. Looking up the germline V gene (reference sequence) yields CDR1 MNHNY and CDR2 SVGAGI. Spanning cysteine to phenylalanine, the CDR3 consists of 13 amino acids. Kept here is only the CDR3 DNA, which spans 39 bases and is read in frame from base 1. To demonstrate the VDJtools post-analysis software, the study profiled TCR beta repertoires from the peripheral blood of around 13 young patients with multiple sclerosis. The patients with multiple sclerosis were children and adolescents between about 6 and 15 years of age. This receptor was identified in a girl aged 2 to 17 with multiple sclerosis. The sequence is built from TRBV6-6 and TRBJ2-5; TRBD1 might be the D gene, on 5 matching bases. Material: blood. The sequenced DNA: TGTGCCAGCAGTTACTTCAGGGTCGAGACCCAGTACTTC. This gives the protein CASSYFRVETQYF.